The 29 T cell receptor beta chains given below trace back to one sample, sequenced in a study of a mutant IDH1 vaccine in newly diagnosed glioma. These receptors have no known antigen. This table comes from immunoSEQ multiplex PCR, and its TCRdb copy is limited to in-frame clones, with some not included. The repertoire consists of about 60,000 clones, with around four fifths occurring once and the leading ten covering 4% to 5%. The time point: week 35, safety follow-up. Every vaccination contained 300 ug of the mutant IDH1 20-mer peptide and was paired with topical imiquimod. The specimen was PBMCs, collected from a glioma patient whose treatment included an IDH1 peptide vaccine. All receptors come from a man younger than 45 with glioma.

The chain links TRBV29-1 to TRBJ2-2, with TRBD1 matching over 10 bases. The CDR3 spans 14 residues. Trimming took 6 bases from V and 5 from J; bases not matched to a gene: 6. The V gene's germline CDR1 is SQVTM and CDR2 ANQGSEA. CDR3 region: CSVLTGGTTGELFF. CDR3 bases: TGCAGCGTGTTGACAGGGGGCACAACCGGGGAGCTGTTTTTT.

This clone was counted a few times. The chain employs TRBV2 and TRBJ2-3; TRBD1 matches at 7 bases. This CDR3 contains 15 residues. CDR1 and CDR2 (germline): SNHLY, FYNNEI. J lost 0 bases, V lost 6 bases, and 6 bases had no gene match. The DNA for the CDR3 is TGTGCCAGCAGAGGGGACAGACTTAGCACAGATACGCAGTATTTT. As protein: CASRGDRLSTDTQYF.

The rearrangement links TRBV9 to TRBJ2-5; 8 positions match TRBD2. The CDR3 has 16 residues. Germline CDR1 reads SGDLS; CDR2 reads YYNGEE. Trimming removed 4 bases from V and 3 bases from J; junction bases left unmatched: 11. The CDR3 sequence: CASSFSSVAGKETQYF. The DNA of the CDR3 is TGTGCCAGCAGCTTCTCAAGCGTAGCGGGAAAAGAGACCCAGTACTTC.

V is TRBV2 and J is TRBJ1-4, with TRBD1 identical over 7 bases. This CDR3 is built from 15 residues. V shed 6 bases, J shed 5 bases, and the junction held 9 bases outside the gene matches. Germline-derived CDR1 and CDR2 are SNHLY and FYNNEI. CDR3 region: CASRSTGLRNEKLFF. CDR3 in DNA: TGTGCCAGCAGATCGACAGGGTTAAGGAATGAAAAACTGTTTTTT.

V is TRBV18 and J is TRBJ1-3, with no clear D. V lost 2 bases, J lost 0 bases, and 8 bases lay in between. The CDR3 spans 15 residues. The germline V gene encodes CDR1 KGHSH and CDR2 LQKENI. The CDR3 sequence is CASSPGIASGNTIYF. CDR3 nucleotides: TGTGCCAGCTCACCAGGGATAGCCTCTGGAAACACCATATATTTT.

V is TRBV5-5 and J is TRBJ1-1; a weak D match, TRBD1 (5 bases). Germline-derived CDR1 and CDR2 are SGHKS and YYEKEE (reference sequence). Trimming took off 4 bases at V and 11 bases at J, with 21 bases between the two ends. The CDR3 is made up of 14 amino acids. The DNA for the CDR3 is TGTGCCAGCAGCCTTCCTCAAGACCCAGGGTACGCTTTCTTT. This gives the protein CASSLPQDPGYAFF.

CDR3 residues: CASSLGRGVLYYEQYF. The CDR3 nucleotides read TGTGCCAGCAGCTTAGGTAGGGGTGTTCTGTACTACGAGCAGTACTTC. The chain employs TRBV7-9 and TRBJ2-7; tentative D call: TRBD1 (5 bases). This CDR3 spans 16 amino acids. Trimming shortened V by 1 base and J by 3 bases, and 16 bases separated the two germline ends. The germline V gene has CDR1 SEHNR and CDR2 FQNEAQ (reference sequence).

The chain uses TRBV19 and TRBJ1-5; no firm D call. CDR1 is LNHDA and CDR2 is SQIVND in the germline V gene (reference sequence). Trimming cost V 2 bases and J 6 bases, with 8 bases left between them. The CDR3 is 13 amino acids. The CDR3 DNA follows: TGTGCCAGTAGTATATCCGGAGGTCAGCCCCAGCATTTT. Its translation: CASSISGGQPQHF.

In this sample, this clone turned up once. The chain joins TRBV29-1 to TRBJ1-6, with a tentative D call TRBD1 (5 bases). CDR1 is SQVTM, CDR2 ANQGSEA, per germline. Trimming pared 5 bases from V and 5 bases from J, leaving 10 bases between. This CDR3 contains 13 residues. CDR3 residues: CSVSTGDNSPLHF. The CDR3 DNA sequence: TGCAGCGTTTCCACAGGAGATAATTCACCCCTCCACTTT.

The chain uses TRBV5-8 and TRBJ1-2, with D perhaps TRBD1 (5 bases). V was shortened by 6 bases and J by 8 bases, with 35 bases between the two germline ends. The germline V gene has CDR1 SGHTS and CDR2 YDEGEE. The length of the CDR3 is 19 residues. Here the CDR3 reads CASTLGTRRVWEKSRGYTF. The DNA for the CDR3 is TGTGCCAGCACCCTGGGGACTCGTCGGGTTTGGGAGAAATCGCGAGGCTACACCTTC.

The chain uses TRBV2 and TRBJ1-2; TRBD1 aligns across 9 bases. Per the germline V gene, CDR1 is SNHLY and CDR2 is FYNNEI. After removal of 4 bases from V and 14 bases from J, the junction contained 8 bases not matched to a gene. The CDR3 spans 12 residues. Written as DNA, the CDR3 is TGTGCCAGCAGTGTAGGTGACAGGGGGAGGACCTTC. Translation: CASSVGDRGRTF.

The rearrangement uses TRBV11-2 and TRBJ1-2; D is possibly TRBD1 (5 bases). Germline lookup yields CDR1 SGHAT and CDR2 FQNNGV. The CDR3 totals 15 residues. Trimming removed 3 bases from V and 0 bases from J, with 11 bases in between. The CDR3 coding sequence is TGTGCCAGCAGCTTGGGGGACGGCCCTAACTATGGCTACACCTTC. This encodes CASSLGDGPNYGYTF.

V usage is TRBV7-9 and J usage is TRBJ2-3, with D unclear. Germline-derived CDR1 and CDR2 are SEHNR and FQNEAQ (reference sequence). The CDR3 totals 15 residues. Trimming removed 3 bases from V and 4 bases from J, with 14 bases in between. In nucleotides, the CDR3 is TGTGCCAGCAGCTTTACCAAGAACAGCCCAGATACGCAGTATTTT. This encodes CASSFTKNSPDTQYF.

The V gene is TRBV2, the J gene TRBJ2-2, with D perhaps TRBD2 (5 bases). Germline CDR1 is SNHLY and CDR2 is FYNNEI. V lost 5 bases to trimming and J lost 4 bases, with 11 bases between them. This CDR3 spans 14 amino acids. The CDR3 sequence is CASSTIRGTGELFF. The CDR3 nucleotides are TGTGCCAGCAGTACTATACGGGGCACCGGGGAGCTGTTTTTT.

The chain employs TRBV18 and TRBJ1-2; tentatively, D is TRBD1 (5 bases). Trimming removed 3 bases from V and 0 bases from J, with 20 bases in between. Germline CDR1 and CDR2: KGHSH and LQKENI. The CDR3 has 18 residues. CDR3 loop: CASSPLGAGTVTNYGYTF. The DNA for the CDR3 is TGTGCCAGCTCACCGCTAGGGGCAGGGACCGTGACTAACTATGGCTACACCTTC.

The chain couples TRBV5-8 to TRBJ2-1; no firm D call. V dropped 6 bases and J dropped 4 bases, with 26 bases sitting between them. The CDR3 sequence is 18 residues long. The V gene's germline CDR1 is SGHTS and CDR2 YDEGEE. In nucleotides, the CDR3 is TGTGCCAGCACCCACTCTGGGCAGACCTTTGGGTTTTACAATGAGCAGTTCTTC. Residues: CASTHSGQTFGFYNEQFF.

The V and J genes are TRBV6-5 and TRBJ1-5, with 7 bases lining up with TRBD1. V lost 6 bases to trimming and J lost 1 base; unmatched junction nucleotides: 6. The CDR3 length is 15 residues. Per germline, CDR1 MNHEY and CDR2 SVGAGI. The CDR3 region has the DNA TGTGCCAGCAGCCCGGACAGGAGGAGCAATCAGCCCCAGCATTTT. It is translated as CASSPDRRSNQPQHF.

CDR3 protein: CTILEGGPGETQYF. CDR3 nucleotides: TGCACCATCTTAGAGGGGGGGCCTGGGGAGACCCAGTACTTC. This rearrangement joins TRBV1 to TRBJ2-5; the table's D call, TRBD2, has no DNA check behind it. TRBV1 has pseudogene status. CDR3 length equals 14 residues.

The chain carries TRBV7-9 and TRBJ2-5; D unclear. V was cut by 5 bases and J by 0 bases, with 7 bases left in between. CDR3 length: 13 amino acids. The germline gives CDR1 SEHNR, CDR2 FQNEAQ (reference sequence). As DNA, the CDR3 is TGTGCCAGCAGCCCTCGATACCAAGAGACCCAGTACTTC. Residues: CASSPRYQETQYF.

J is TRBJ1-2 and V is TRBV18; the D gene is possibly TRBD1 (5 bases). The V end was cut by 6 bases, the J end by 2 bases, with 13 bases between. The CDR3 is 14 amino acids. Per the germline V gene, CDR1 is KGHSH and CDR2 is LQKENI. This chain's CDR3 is CASSTGFLNYGYTF. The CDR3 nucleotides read TGTGCCAGCTCCACAGGATTCTTGAACTATGGCTACACCTTC.

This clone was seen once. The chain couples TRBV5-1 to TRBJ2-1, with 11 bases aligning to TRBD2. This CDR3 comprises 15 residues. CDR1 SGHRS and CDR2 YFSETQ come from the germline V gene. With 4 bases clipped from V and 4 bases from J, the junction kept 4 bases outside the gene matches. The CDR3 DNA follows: TGCGCCAGCAGCGTTAGCGGGGGGGTATACAATGAGCAGTTCTTC. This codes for CASSVSGGVYNEQFF.

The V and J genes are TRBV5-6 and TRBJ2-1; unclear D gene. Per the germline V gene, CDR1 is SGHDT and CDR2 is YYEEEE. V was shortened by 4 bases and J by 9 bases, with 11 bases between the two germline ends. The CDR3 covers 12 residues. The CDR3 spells CASSILGFEQFF. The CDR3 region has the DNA TGTGCCAGCAGCATTCTGGGTTTTGAGCAGTTCTTC.

The CDR3 DNA reads as TGTGCCAGCACGACGGGCACAGGAGCTCAGCAGCCCCAGCATTTT. Translation gives CASTTGTGAQQPQHF. The J gene is TRBJ1-5, the V gene TRBV28; possible D gene TRBD1, 5 bases. The CDR3 runs 15 residues. The V end was cut by 7 bases, the J end by 7 bases, with 20 bases between. Looked up from germline, CDR1 is MDHEN and CDR2 is SYDVKM.

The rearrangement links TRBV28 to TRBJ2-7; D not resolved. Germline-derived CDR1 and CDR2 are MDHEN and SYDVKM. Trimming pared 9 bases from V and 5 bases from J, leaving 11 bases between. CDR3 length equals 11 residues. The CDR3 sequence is CASLSDHEQYF. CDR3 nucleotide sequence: TGTGCCAGTCTGTCGGACCACGAGCAGTACTTC.

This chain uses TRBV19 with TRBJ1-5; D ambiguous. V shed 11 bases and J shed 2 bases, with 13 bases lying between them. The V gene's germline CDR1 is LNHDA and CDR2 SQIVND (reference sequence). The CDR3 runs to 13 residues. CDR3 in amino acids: CAAARVGNQPQHF. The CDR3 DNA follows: TGTGCCGCGGCCCGGGTAGGCAATCAGCCCCAGCATTTT.

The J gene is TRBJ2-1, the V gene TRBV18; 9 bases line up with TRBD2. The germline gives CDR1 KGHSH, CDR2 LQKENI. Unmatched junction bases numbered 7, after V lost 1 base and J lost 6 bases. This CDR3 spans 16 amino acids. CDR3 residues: CASSPRASGVGNEQFF. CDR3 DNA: TGTGCCAGCTCACCACGGGCTAGCGGGGTCGGCAATGAGCAGTTCTTC.

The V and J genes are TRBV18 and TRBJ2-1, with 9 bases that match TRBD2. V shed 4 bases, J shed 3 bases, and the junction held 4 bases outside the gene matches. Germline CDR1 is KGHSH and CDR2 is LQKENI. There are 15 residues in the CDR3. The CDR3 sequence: CASSQLAGNYNEQFF. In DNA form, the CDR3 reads TGTGCCAGCTCACAGCTAGCGGGGAACTACAATGAGCAGTTCTTC. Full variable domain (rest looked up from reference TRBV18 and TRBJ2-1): NAGVMQNPRHLVRRRGQEARLRCSPMKGHSHVYWYRQLPEEGLKFMVYLQKENIIDESGMPKERFSAEFPKEGPSILRIQQVVRGDSAAYFCASSQLAGNYNEQFFGPGTRLTVL.

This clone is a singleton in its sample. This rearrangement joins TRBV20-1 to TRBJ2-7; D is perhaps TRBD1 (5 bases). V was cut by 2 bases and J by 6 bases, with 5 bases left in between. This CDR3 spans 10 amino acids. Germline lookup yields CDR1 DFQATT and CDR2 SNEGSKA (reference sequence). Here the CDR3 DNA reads TGCAGTGCTAGACAGGGCGAGCAGTACTTC. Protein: CSARQGEQYF.

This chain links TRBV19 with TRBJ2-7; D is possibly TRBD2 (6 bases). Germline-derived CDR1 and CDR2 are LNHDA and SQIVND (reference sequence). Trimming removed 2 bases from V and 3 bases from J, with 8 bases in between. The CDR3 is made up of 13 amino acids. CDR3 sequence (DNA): TGTGCCAGTAGTATAACGGGACTCTACGAGCAGTACTTC. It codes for CASSITGLYEQYF.